One and the same sample provided the 25 T cell receptor beta chains below, sequenced in a study of T-cell memory formation after mild COVID-19. TCRdb reprocessed the 5' RACE reads via MiXCR and lists one record per CDR3 protein. The sample has more than 450,000 distinct CDR3 sequences; around 17% are singletons. The material sequenced was PBMCs or a T cell subset sorted from them (not recorded which). The receptor source for this set is an adult woman who had mild COVID-19 (a few samples of this study predate the infection). Cell type and time point are not known.

This chain uses TRBV7-9 with TRBJ2-1, with 10 bases fitting TRBD2. V shed 2 bases and J 5 bases; nucleotides not matched to a gene: 3. The CDR3 consists of 15 residues. Germline-derived CDR1 and CDR2 are SEHNR and FQNEAQ (reference sequence). As DNA, the CDR3 is TGTGCCAGCAGCTTATGGACTAGCGGAGACAATGAGCAGTTCTTC. Translated, it gives CASSLWTSGDNEQFF.

The chain uses TRBV29-1 and TRBJ2-5; tentative D call: TRBD1 (6 bases). Germline loops: CDR1 SQVTM, CDR2 ANQGSEA. Trimming cost V 6 bases and J 2 bases, with 10 bases left between them. The CDR3 loop spans 12 amino acids. As DNA, the CDR3 is TGCAGCGTCTACGGGACACAAGAGACCCAGTACTTC. It yields the protein CSVYGTQETQYF.

To note about this clonotype: The junction departs from the called germline gene at one end, perhaps through a read error. J is TRBJ2-1 and V is TRBV4-1; the D gene could be TRBD1 or TRBD2 (5 bases each). The CDR3 loop spans 15 amino acids. Germline assignment: CDR1 MGHRA and CDR2 YSYEKL. Written as DNA, the CDR3 is TGCGCCAGCAGCGCCGGGCTTAGACCGGGACCGCCGATGATCTTC. Residues: CASSAGLRPGPPMIF.

J is TRBJ2-7 and V is TRBV4-2; D unclear. Germline V gene sequence: CDR1 LGHNA, CDR2 YNFKEQ. V lost 1 base and J lost 2, with 12 bases in between. The CDR3 has 15 amino acids. The CDR3 is CASSQVVQSTYEQYF. Here the CDR3 DNA reads TGTGCCAGCAGCCAAGTAGTCCAGTCTACCTACGAGCAGTACTTC.

This clonotype has only a few counts. This rearrangement joins TRBV7-9 to TRBJ2-5; D perhaps matches TRBD2 (7 bases). CDR1 and CDR2 (germline): SEHNR, FQNEAQ (reference sequence). This CDR3 has 17 residues. The V and J ends lost 4 bases and 3 bases respectively, with 21 bases between them. The CDR3 nucleotides are TGTGCCAGCAGCTCCGTAGGGGGGGCCGGGTCAAAAGAGACCCAGTACTTC. It encodes CASSSVGGAGSKETQYF.

In this sample, this clonotype turned up a few times. The genes are TRBV6-6 and TRBJ1-1, with a possible D match to TRBD1 (6 bases). This CDR3 has 15 residues. Germline lookup yields CDR1 MNHNY and CDR2 SVGAGI (reference sequence). Trimming left V 6 bases short and J 0 bases short, with 14 bases between. The CDR3 here is CASRDRTAMNTEAFF. The CDR3 DNA follows: TGTGCCAGCAGGGATAGGACAGCCATGAACACTGAAGCTTTCTTT.

CDR3 amino acids: CAWTPPGQGPRGSPLHF. In nucleotides, the CDR3 is TGTGCCTGGACCCCACCGGGACAGGGGCCGCGGGGTTCACCCCTCCACTTT. The V gene is TRBV30, the J gene TRBJ1-6; 10 nucleotides align to TRBD1. Germline CDR1 reads GTSNPN; CDR2 reads SVGIG (reference sequence). V shed 4 bases, J shed 9 bases, and the junction held 15 bases outside the gene matches. CDR3 length: 17 residues.

This clonotype was detected a few times. The chain is built from TRBV7-9 and TRBJ2-2, with D possibly being TRBD1 or TRBD2 (5 bases each). There are 18 residues in the CDR3. The ends were cut back, 1 base at V and 4 bases at J, with 19 bases in the middle. CDR1 and CDR2 (germline): SEHNR, FQNEAQ (reference sequence). The CDR3 is CASSLETPTGLLTGELFF. The CDR3 nucleotides read TGTGCCAGCAGCTTAGAGACCCCGACGGGGCTCCTCACCGGGGAGCTGTTTTTT.

This clonotype has only one observation. The junction does not match germline at one end; this may be a read error. V gene TRBV6-5 combines with J gene TRBJ1-2, with D perhaps matching TRBD1 (6 bases). Per germline, CDR1 MNHEY and CDR2 SVGAGI. The CDR3 loop spans 14 amino acids. The CDR3 nucleotides read TGTGCCAGCAGTCACTCTTCGGGGGCGGAAGGCTACACCTTC. Its translation is CASSHSSGAEGYTF.

This clonotype was found a few times. J is TRBJ2-7 and V is TRBV3-1; TRBD2 matches 7 bases. V shed 4 bases, J shed 2 bases, and the junction held 11 bases outside the gene matches. Per the germline V gene, CDR1 is LGHDT and CDR2 is YNNKEL (reference sequence). The CDR3 sequence is 16 residues long. The CDR3 spells CASSPIAGAGPYEQYF. Written as DNA, the CDR3 is TGTGCCAGCAGCCCCATCGCAGGAGCGGGACCCTACGAGCAGTACTTC.

This clonotype was observed many times. V gene TRBV5-6 combines with J gene TRBJ2-5, with D tentatively TRBD2 (5 bases). Per the germline V gene, CDR1 is SGHDT and CDR2 is YYEEEE. The CDR3 is 15 amino acids. V was shortened by 2 bases and J by 1 base, with 12 bases between the two germline ends. CDR3 in amino acids: CASSFRTVSQETQYF. CDR3 sequence (DNA): TGTGCCAGCAGCTTTAGGACTGTTTCCCAAGAGACCCAGTACTTC.

This chain uses TRBV24-1 with TRBJ2-5, with 7 bases matching TRBD1. The CDR3 runs 15 residues. V shed 3 bases and J 0 bases; nucleotides not matched to a gene: 3. Germline CDR1 KGHDR, CDR2 SFDVKD. CDR3 DNA sequence: TGTGCCACCAGTGATCGGGACAGACACCAAGAGACCCAGTACTTC. Translated, it gives CATSDRDRHQETQYF.

This chain uses TRBV6-1 with TRBJ1-1; 10 positions match TRBD1. The germline V gene has CDR1 MNHNS and CDR2 SASEGT. With V trimmed by 7 bases and J by 1 base, 6 bases remained unmatched. This CDR3 spans 15 amino acids. The CDR3 DNA is TGTGCCAGCACTAGGGACAGGGGAACGAACACTGAAGCTTTCTTT. Its protein is CASTRDRGTNTEAFF.

This clonotype showed up just a few times. The chain employs TRBV25-1 and TRBJ2-5; perhaps TRBD2 as D (6 bases). Germline V gene sequence: CDR1 MGHDK, CDR2 SYGVNS. V gave up 0 bases and J gave up 5 bases, with 16 bases separating them. CDR3 length: 16 residues. CDR3 sequence: CASSEYWRPGGETQYF. The CDR3 DNA follows: TGTGCCAGCAGTGAATATTGGCGACCCGGGGGTGAGACCCAGTACTTC.

This clonotype was seen a few times. The chain uses TRBV10-3 and TRBJ1-2; D remains ambiguous. This CDR3 is 13 amino acids long. Per germline, CDR1 ENHRY and CDR2 SYGVKD. Deletions cut 5 bases from V and 6 bases from J, with 13 bases between. CDR3 DNA: TGTGCCATCAGTCTACTGGATTACGATGGCTACACCTTC. Protein product: CAISLLDYDGYTF.

The table lists this clonotype with a few counts. The chain employs TRBV2 and TRBJ1-2, with a weak D call TRBD1 (6 bases). CDR1 is SNHLY and CDR2 is FYNNEI in the germline V gene. Trimming took off 3 bases at V and 7 bases at J, with 15 bases between the two ends. The CDR3 totals 14 residues. The CDR3 loop reads CASSDRQGSGGYTF. The CDR3 coding sequence is TGTGCCAGCAGTGATAGGCAGGGGAGCGGTGGCTACACCTTC.

There are a few counts of this clonotype. J is TRBJ1-1 and V is TRBV5-5, with 9 bases that match TRBD1. Unmatched junction bases numbered 7, after V lost 1 base and J lost 0 bases. Germline-derived CDR1 and CDR2 are SGHKS and YYEKEE (reference sequence). The CDR3 is 17 amino acids. CDR3 sequence: CASSLNRGPRMNTEAFF. In nucleotides, the CDR3 is TGTGCCAGCAGCTTGAACAGGGGGCCGCGGATGAACACTGAAGCTTTCTTT.

The gene calls are TRBV30 and TRBJ1-2; 7 bases align to TRBD1. This CDR3 is 15 amino acids long. Germline V CDR1 and CDR2: GTSNPN, SVGIG (reference sequence). With V trimmed by 0 bases and J by 0 bases, 4 bases remained unmatched. Here the CDR3 DNA reads TGTGCCTGGAGTGTAGGGCAGGGGGCTAACTATGGCTACACCTTC. Residues: CAWSVGQGANYGYTF.

The J gene is TRBJ1-2, the V gene TRBV20-1; 10 bases map to TRBD1. Unmatched junction bases numbered 3, after V lost 2 bases and J lost 3 bases. Germline V lookup: CDR1 DFQATT, CDR2 SNEGSKA (reference sequence). CDR3 length: 14 residues. The CDR3 protein is CSARRDRGDYGYTF. For the CDR3, the DNA is TGCAGTGCTAGAAGGGACAGGGGAGACTATGGCTACACCTTC.

The genes are TRBV29-1 and TRBJ2-3; TRBD2 agrees at 7 bases. Trimming at V came to 6 bases and at J to 8 bases, leaving 17 bases not matched to a gene. This CDR3 is built from 15 residues. The germline gives CDR1 SQVTM, CDR2 ANQGSEA. The CDR3 region has the DNA TGCAGCGTGGGAACGAATGCGGGGGAAGTTGGTACGCAGTATTTT. Translating gives CSVGTNAGEVGTQYF.

V usage is TRBV5-1 and J usage is TRBJ2-3; TRBD2 matches 8 bases. The germline CDR1 and CDR2 sequences are SGHRS and YFSETQ. V lost 4 bases and J lost 9; bases outside the gene matches: 16. The CDR3 contains 16 residues. CDR3 loop: CASSLTSVGALTTQYF. CDR3 DNA: TGCGCCAGCAGCCTGACTAGCGTGGGGGCCTTGACCACGCAGTATTTT.

This clonotype was detected only a few times. Compared with germline, one end of the junction differs, possibly owing to a read error. J is TRBJ1-6 and V is TRBV14, with TRBD1 identical over 9 bases. Germline values: CDR1 SGHDN, CDR2 FVKESK. The CDR3 covers 20 residues. The CDR3 loop reads CASRQVKTRDRVCDNSPLHF. The CDR3 DNA reads TGTGCCAGCAGACAAGTTAAAACCCGGGACAGGGTCTGTGATAATTCACCCCTCCACTTT.

V is TRBV5-6 and J is TRBJ2-7; maybe TRBD1 (6 bases). Germline V gene sequence: CDR1 SGHDT, CDR2 YYEEEE. The CDR3 totals 13 residues. V was cut by 8 bases and J by 6 bases, with 18 bases left in between. The CDR3 here is CASDTGTITEQYF. For the CDR3, the DNA is TGTGCCAGTGATACCGGGACAATAACCGAGCAGTACTTC.

In DNA form, the CDR3 reads TGCAGTGCAAAGGGACTAGCGGGAGGTCGCTACGAGCAGTACTTC. It translates to CSAKGLAGGRYEQYF. The chain carries TRBV20-1 and TRBJ2-7; 15 bases fit TRBD2. Germline CDR1 reads DFQATT; CDR2 reads SNEGSKA (reference sequence). J gave up 3 bases and V 6 bases, and 6 bases lay outside the gene matches. The CDR3 has 15 residues.

This clonotype was seen a handful of times. The chain uses TRBV27 and TRBJ1-2; 8 bases are a match to TRBD1. The germline V gene encodes CDR1 MNHEY and CDR2 SMNVEV (reference sequence). J lost 7 bases, V lost 8 bases, and 12 bases had no gene match. The CDR3 length is 14 residues. CDR3: CASFGQGSVRGYTF. In DNA form, the CDR3 reads TGTGCCAGCTTCGGACAGGGCTCAGTACGTGGCTACACCTTC.